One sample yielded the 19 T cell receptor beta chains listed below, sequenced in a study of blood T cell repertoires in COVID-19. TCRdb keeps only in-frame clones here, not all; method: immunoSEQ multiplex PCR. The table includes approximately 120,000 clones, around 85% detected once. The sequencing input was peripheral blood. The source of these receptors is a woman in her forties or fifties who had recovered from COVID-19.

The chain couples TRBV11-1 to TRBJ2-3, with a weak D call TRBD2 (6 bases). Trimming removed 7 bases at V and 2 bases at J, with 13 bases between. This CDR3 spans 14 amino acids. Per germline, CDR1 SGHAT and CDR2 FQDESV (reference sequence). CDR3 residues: CASNRGTSTDTQYF. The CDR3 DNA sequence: TGTGCCAGCAATCGCGGGACTTCCACAGATACGCAGTATTTT. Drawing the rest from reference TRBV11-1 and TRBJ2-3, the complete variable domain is EAEVAQSPRYKITEKSQAVAFWCDPISGHATLYWYRQILGQGPELLVQFQDESVVDDSQLPKDRFSAERLKGVDSTLKIQPAELGDSAMYLCASNRGTSTDTQYFGPGTRLTVL.

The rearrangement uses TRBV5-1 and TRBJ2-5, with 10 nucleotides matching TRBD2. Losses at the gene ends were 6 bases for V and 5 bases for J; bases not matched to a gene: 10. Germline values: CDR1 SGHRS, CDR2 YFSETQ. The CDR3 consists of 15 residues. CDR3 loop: CASTTAGGLWETQYF. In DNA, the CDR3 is TGCGCCAGCACGACAGCGGGGGGGCTTTGGGAGACCCAGTACTTC.

The CDR3 loop reads CASSSLRRDRSSDGYTF. For the CDR3, the DNA is TGTGCCAGCAGCTCCTTAAGGCGGGACAGGTCTAGCGATGGCTACACCTTC. The chain combines TRBV11-2 with TRBJ1-2; 8 positions agree with TRBD1. Germline V gene sequence: CDR1 SGHAT, CDR2 FQNNGV. Trimming removed 4 bases from V and 6 bases from J; junction bases left unmatched: 16. This CDR3 spans 17 amino acids.

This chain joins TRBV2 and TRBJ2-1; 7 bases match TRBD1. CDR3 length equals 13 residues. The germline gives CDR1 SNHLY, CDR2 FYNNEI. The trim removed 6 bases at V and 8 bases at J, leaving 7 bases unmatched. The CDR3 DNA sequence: TGTGCCAGCAGGGTGACAGGGCTCGATGAGCAGTTCTTC. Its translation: CASRVTGLDEQFF.

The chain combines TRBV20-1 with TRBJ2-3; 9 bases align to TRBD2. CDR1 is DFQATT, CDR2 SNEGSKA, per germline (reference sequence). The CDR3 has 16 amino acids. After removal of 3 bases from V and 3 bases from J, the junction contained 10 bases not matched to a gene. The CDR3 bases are TGCAGTGCTAGTATGCGGGGGGGAGTGATAACAGATACGCAGTATTTT. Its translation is CSASMRGGVITDTQYF.

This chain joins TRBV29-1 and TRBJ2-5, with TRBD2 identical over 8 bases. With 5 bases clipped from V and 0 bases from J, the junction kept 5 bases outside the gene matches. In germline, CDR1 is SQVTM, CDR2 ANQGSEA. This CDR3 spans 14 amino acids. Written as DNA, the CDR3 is TGCAGCGTTCCCGAGCGGGGGTACCAAGAGACCCAGTACTTC. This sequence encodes CSVPERGYQETQYF.

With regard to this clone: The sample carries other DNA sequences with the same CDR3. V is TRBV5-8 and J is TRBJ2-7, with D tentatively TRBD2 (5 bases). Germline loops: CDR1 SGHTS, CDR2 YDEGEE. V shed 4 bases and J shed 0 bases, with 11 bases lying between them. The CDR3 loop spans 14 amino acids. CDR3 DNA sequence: TGTGCCAGCAGCCCGAGGAGGAGCTCCTACGAGCAGTACTTC. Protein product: CASSPRRSSYEQYF.

The CDR3 reads CASSLDTVDYQYF. In DNA, the CDR3 is TGTGCCAGCAGTTTAGACACCGTAGACTACCAGTACTTC. The V call is TRBV12-3 or TRBV12-4, the J call TRBJ2-5, with D possibly matching TRBD2 (5 bases). This CDR3 has 13 residues. The V and J ends lost 1 base and 10 bases respectively, with 13 bases between them.

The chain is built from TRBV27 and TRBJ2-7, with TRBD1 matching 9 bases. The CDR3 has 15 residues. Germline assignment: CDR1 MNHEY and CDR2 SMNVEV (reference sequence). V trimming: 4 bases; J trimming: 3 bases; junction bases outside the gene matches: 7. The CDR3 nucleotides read TGTGCCAGCAGTTCCCGCCGGGGACAGGGCTACGAGCAGTACTTC. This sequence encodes CASSSRRGQGYEQYF.

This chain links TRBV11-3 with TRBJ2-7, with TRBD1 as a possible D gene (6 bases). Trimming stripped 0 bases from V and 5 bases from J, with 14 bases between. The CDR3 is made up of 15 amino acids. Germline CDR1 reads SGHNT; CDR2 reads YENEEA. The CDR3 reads CASSLDYLGDNEQYF. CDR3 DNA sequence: TGTGCCAGCAGCTTAGATTACTTAGGGGACAACGAGCAGTACTTC.

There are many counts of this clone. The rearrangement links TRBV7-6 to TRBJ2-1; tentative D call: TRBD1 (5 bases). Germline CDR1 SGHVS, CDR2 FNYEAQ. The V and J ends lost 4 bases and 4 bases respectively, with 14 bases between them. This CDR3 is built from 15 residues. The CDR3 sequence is CASSSGLSLYNEQFF. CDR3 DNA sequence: TGTGCCAGCAGCTCAGGGCTGAGCTTGTACAATGAGCAGTTCTTC.

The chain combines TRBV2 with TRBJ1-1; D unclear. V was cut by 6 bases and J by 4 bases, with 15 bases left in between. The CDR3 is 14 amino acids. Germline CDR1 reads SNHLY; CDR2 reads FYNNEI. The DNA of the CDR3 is TGTGCCAGCAGGTCCCCTGTGCGTGGCACTGAAGCTTTCTTT. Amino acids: CASRSPVRGTEAFF.

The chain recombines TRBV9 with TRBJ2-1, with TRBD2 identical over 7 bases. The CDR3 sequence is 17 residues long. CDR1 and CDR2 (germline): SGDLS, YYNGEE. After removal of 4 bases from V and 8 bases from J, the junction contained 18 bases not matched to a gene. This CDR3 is CASSFPREGGLRDEQFF. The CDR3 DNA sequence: TGTGCCAGCAGCTTCCCAAGGGAGGGAGGTTTACGCGATGAGCAGTTCTTC.

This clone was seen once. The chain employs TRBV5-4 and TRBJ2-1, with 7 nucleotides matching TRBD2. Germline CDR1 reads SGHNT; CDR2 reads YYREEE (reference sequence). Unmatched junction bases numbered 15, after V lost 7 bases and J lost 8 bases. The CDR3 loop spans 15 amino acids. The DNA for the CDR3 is TGTGCCAGCGGGCCTGGGGGGAGGGCCATGGATGAGCAGTTCTTC. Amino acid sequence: CASGPGGRAMDEQFF.

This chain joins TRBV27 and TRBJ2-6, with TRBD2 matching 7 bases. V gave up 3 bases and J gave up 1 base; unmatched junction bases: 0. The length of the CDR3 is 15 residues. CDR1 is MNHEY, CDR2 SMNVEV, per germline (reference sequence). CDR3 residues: CASSFGGSGANVLTF. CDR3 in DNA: TGTGCCAGCAGTTTCGGGGGGTCTGGGGCCAACGTCCTGACTTTC.

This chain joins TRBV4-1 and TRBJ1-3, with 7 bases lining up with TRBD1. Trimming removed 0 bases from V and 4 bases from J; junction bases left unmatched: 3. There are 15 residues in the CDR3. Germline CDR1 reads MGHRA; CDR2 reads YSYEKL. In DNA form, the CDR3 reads TGCGCCAGCAGCCAAGAAAAGGGGGCCGGAAACACCATATATTTT. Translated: CASSQEKGAGNTIYF.

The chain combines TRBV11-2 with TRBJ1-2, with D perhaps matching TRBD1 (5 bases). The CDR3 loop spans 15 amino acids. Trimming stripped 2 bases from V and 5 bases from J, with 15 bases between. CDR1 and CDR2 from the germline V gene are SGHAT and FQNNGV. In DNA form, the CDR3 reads TGTGCCAGCAGCTTATTGGGCGCGGGGGGGTATGGCTACACCTTC. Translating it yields CASSLLGAGGYGYTF.

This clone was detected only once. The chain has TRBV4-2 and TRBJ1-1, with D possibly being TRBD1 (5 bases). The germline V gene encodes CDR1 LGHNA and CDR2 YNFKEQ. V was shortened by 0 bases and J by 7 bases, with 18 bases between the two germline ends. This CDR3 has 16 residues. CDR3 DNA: TGTGCCAGCAGCCAAGATTCCAGGGCCGTGTATGGTGAAGCTTTCTTT. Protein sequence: CASSQDSRAVYGEAFF.

CDR3 in amino acids: CASSGQGTSTNEKLFF. The CDR3 DNA reads TGTGCCAGCAGCGGACAGGGGACCTCAACTAATGAAAAACTGTTTTTT. The rearrangement joins TRBV2 to TRBJ1-4, with 9 nucleotides matching TRBD1. Losses at the gene ends were 6 bases for V and 0 bases for J; bases not matched to a gene: 5. This CDR3 region has 16 residues. Germline CDR1 is SNHLY and CDR2 is FYNNEI.